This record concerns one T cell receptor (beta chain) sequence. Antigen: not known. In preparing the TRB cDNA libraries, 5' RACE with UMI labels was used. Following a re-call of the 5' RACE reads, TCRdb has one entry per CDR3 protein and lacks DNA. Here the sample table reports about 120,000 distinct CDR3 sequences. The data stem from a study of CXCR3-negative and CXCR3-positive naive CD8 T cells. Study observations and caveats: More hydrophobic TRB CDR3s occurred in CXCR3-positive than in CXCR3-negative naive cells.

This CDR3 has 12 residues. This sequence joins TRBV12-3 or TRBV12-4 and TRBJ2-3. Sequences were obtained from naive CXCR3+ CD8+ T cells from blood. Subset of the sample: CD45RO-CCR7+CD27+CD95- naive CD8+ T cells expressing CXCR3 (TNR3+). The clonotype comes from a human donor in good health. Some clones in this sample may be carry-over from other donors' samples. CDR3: CASRSMEDTQYF.